This T cell receptor beta chain was identified during a study of T-cell reconstitution after alpha-beta-depleted transplantation in children. This clonotype was counted only a few times. Unique molecular identifiers were incorporated during preparation of the TCRbeta library. A single record per CDR3 protein comes from TCRdb applying MiXCR to the PCR reads. The profile shows around 680,000 distinct CDR3 sequences, around 17% of them singletons. The length of the CDR3 is 15 residues. Per germline, CDR1 MDHEN and CDR2 SYDVKM. V was trimmed by 5 bases and J by 7 bases, leaving 15 bases between them. The source of this sequence is a human donor who donated a stem cell graft to a child with acute myeloid leukemia. This specimen consisted of PBMCs from the stem cell graft donor, obtained from the stem cell graft. This chain joins TRBV28 and TRBJ1-6; D gene ambiguous. Written as DNA, the CDR3 is TGTGCCAGCAGTCCCCCGGGAGCACGCAATTCACCCCTCCACTTT. Protein product: CASSPPGARNSPLHF.